This T cell receptor (beta chain) emerged from a study of CXCR3-negative and CXCR3-positive naive CD8 T cells. The CDR3 spans 13 residues. From germline, CDR1 is SQVTM and CDR2 ANQGSEA. Findings of the study overall: Relative to CXCR3-negative naive cells, CXCR3-positive naive cells had more hydrophobic TRB CDR3s. Naive subsets did not differ in surface CD5, and TRB CDR3 properties served to infer TCR strength. Naive cells, whether CXCR3-negative or CXCR3-positive, had similar TRBV-TRBJ usage, while memory cells differed. Comparably high diversity marked both naive subsets, whereas memory CD8+ cells had much lower diversity.

Triplicate sorts, around 300,000 cells apiece, were made for each CD8+ T cell subset. It was by 5' RACE with UMI labels that the TRB cDNA libraries were prepared. TCRdb re-called the 5' RACE reads and shows each CDR3 protein once, DNA omitted. The sample features tens of thousands of distinct CDR3 sequences, with about 0.62% in its top ten. Notes on this clonotype: Its antigen is not identified.

The chain couples TRBV29-1 to TRBJ1-1; absent DNA, TCRdb's TRBD1 call cannot be checked. This sequence was found in a human donor in good health. Some clones in this sample may be carry-over from other donors' samples. The sample comprised naive CXCR3+ CD8+ T cells from blood. Specified subset: CD45RO-CCR7+CD27+CD95- naive CD8+ T cells expressing CXCR3 (TNR3+). CDR3 residues: CSVADSLNTEAFF. Together with reference TRBV29-1 and TRBJ1-1, the CDR3 gives the full variable domain: SAVISQKPSRDICQRGTSLTIQCQVDSQVTMMFWYRQQPGQSLTLIATANQGSEATYESGFVIDKFPISRPNLTFSTLTVSNMSPEDSSIYLCSVADSLNTEAFFGQGTRLTVV.